The 5 T cell receptor beta chains below were found in one sample sequenced in a study of blood T cell repertoires in COVID-19. Clones were read by immunoSEQ multiplex PCR, and TCRdb kept only the in-frame ones, dropping some. The table records some 200,000 clones, about 86% of them present only once. Sequencing was done on a sample of PBMCs or T cells enriched from blood (not recorded which). The receptor set was obtained from a man aged 35 to 55 who had recovered from COVID-19.

This chain uses TRBV7-8 with TRBJ2-3; 11 bases are a match to TRBD2. Germline CDR1 is SGHVS and CDR2 is FQNEAQ. The CDR3 has 18 amino acids. V trimming: 1 base; J trimming: 2 bases; junction bases outside the gene matches: 8. CDR3 sequence reads: CASSLEIAGGPDTDTQYF. The CDR3 DNA reads TGTGCCAGCAGCTTAGAAATAGCGGGGGGGCCAGACACAGATACGCAGTATTTT.

The chain uses TRBV6-2 or TRBV6-3 and TRBJ2-1; 9 positions agree with TRBD2. Trimming cost V 2 bases and J 8 bases; bases outside gene matches: 7. Looked up from germline, CDR1 is MNHEY and CDR2 is SVGEGT. There are 15 residues in the CDR3. This chain's CDR3 is CASSYRAGGFYEQFF. CDR3 nucleotides: TGTGCCAGCAGTTACAGAGCGGGGGGCTTCTATGAGCAGTTCTTC.

V usage is TRBV5-1 and J usage is TRBJ1-2; D is unclear. The germline V and J ends were trimmed by 0 bases and 5 bases, with 17 bases remaining between them. The germline V gene has CDR1 SGHRS and CDR2 YFSETQ. This CDR3 has 16 residues. CDR3 in amino acids: CASSLGQELTHYGYTF. As DNA, the CDR3 is TGCGCCAGCAGCTTGGGTCAAGAGTTGACTCATTATGGCTACACCTTC.

The chain carries TRBV11-1 and TRBJ1-2; TRBD1 aligns across 7 bases. The length of the CDR3 is 13 residues. The J segment lost 8 bases and the V segment lost 7 bases, leaving 10 bases of the junction unmatched. Germline CDR1 and CDR2: SGHAT and FQDESV (reference sequence). Written as DNA, the CDR3 is TGTGCCAGCACTCCGGGGACAGCCGGGGGCTACACCTTC. It translates to CASTPGTAGGYTF. Looking up the rest from reference TRBV11-1 and TRBJ1-2 gives the full variable domain: EAEVAQSPRYKITEKSQAVAFWCDPISGHATLYWYRQILGQGPELLVQFQDESVVDDSQLPKDRFSAERLKGVDSTLKIQPAELGDSAMYLCASTPGTAGGYTFGSGTRLTVV.

This clone was found once. This CDR3 reads CATSVRGMNTEAFF. The CDR3 nucleotides are TGTGCCACCAGTGTCCGGGGAATGAACACTGAAGCTTTCTTT. V is TRBV24-1 and J is TRBJ1-1; D gene uncertain. The CDR3 length is 14 residues. Germline lookup yields CDR1 KGHDR and CDR2 SFDVKD. V lost 5 bases, J lost 0 bases, and 9 bases lay in between.